Listed below are T cell receptor beta chains from one sample, sequenced in a study of CD8+ T cells in alopecia areata. Libraries were prepared by immunoSEQ multiplex PCR; TCRdb keeps only in-frame clonotypes and omits some of them. Of some 130,000 clones listed, 49% are singletons. Material: CD8+ T cells sorted from blood, obtained at week 0. These receptors were collected from a human donor with alopecia areata. CDR3s include the opening cysteine and the closing phenylalanine or tryptophan. The D gene is left open where the match is weak. Where a row states a size, it is once, few, many or the class of an expanded clone; other rows omit it.

v_call: TRBV6-6
clone_size: few
j_call: TRBJ2-1
d_call: TRBD2
cdr3_nt: TGTGCCAGCAGTTACTCGGCTAGCGGGGGGAATGAGCAGTTCTTC
cdr3_aa: CASSYSASGGNEQFF

v_call: TRBV7-9
clone_size: .
j_call: TRBJ2-7
d_call: .
cdr3_nt: TGTGCCAGCAGCCTGAGCACCTACGAGCAGTACTTC
cdr3_aa: CASSLSTYEQYF

v_call: TRBV7-3
clone_size: few
j_call: TRBJ2-3
d_call: TRBD2
cdr3_nt: TGTGCCAGCAGCCCCATAGCGGGGGGGGCAGATACGCAGTATTTT
cdr3_aa: CASSPIAGGADTQYF

v_call: TRBV5-6
clone_size: .
j_call: TRBJ2-7
d_call: .
cdr3_nt: TGTGCCAGCAGTTCAGTGAGGGACGACTACGAGCAGTACTTC
cdr3_aa: CASSSVRDDYEQYF

v_call: TRBV7-6
clone_size: .
j_call: TRBJ2-7
d_call: .
cdr3_nt: TGTGCCAGCAGCATCCAACAGGAACACGAGCAGTACTTC
cdr3_aa: CASSIQQEHEQYF

v_call: TRBV29-1
clone_size: .
j_call: TRBJ1-1
d_call: .
cdr3_nt: TGCAGCGTTGTAGGACACCGTCCTGAAGCTTTCTTT
cdr3_aa: CSVVGHRPEAFF

v_call: TRBV18
clone_size: few
j_call: TRBJ2-5
d_call: TRBD1
cdr3_nt: TGTGCCAGCTCACCACGACAGGGCCAAGAGACCCAGTACTTC
cdr3_aa: CASSPRQGQETQYF

v_call: TRBV29-1
clone_size: .
j_call: TRBJ2-2
d_call: TRBD1
cdr3_nt: TGCAGCGTTGAGGGGACAGCGAACACCGGGGAGCTGTTTTTT
cdr3_aa: CSVEGTANTGELFF

v_call: TRBV10-3
clone_size: few
j_call: TRBJ2-1
d_call: TRBD1
cdr3_nt: TGTGCCACCGTCCAGGGGGTAACGGGCAATGAGCAGTTCTTC
cdr3_aa: CATVQGVTGNEQFF

v_call: TRBV5-6
clone_size: .
j_call: TRBJ1-1
d_call: .
cdr3_nt: TGTGCCAGCAGCTCCCCGAGCACTGAAGCTTTCTTT
cdr3_aa: CASSSPSTEAFF

v_call: TRBV27
clone_size: .
j_call: TRBJ1-2
d_call: .
cdr3_nt: TGTGCCAGCAGTTCTGGTTACCACTACACCTTC
cdr3_aa: CASSSGYHYTF

v_call: TRBV10-3
clone_size: .
j_call: TRBJ2-3
d_call: TRBD1
cdr3_nt: TGTGCCATCAGTGAGTCGTCCGGGACAGGGCACACAGATACGCAGTATTTT
cdr3_aa: CAISESSGTGHTDTQYF

v_call: TRBV29-1
clone_size: few
j_call: TRBJ1-2
d_call: .
cdr3_nt: TGCAGCGTTTTAGACCCGGACACGGACTATGGCTACACCTTC
cdr3_aa: CSVLDPDTDYGYTF

v_call: TRBV2
clone_size: .
j_call: TRBJ2-3
d_call: TRBD2
cdr3_nt: TGTGCCAGCAGTGCTATTCTAGCGGGTGTCACAGATACGCAGTATTTT
cdr3_aa: CASSAILAGVTDTQYF

v_call: TRBV30
clone_size: few
j_call: TRBJ2-7
d_call: .
cdr3_nt: TGTGCCTGGAGTGTAGAACCTGCCGGGGAGCAGTACTTC
cdr3_aa: CAWSVEPAGEQYF